The T cell receptor (beta chain) described here comes from a study of T cells in Graves' hyperthyroidism and ophthalmopathy. Study information: Peripheral blood was secured at the point of initial diagnosis, before any treatment. Study-wide points: In the blood, most expanded thyroid clonotypes above 0.001 appeared as well. Ophthalmopathy could be told apart from stable hyperthyroidism with a 13 V-J model.

The sample holds many counts of this clonotype. Its specificity is unknown. The V gene end was trimmed by 0 bases and the J gene end by 3 bases; junction bases not matched to a gene: 5. The CDR3 runs 15 residues. The diagnoses drew upon clinical symptoms, serum thyroxine and TRAb, thyroid ultrasound and orbital computed tomography. RNA transcripts served as the template for amplifying TCR beta CDR3 regions. During a first-round RT-PCR of the TCR CDR3, the HTBI primer set was used. TCRdb re-analysed the multiplex PCR reads in MiXCR, keeping a single row per CDR3 protein. This sample has a few hundred thousand distinct CDR3 sequences, with roughly 15% found just once.

What was sequenced was blood. This TCR was sampled from a woman between 18 and 29 years old with Graves' ophthalmopathy. V is TRBV12-3 or TRBV12-4 and J is TRBJ2-7, with TRBD2 matching 7 bases. Written as DNA, the CDR3 is TGTGCCAGCAGTTTAGCGGGAGGGCGAAACTACGAGCAGTACTTC. Protein sequence: CASSLAGGRNYEQYF.